These T cell receptor beta chains were read from a single sample in a study of cytomegalovirus exposure and HLA in healthy donors. The method was immunoSEQ multiplex PCR; TCRdb's version includes in-frame clones alone and lacks a portion of them. The table records more than 95,000 clones, 75% to 85% of them present only once. Sequenced sample: PBMCs. The receptor set was obtained from a young man in good health and CMV-seropositive. CDR3s include the opening cysteine and the closing phenylalanine or tryptophan.

V	J	CDR3
TRBV5-6	TRBJ2-7	CASSLLAGQPPYEQYF
TRBV28	TRBJ1-2	CASSKPGQTNYGYTF
TRBV27	TRBJ2-3	CASSSRLASSTDTQYF
TRBV29-1	TRBJ2-7	CSVQLGQGLTYEQYF
TRBV19	TRBJ1-1	CASQSLWRGRFTEAFF
TRBV9	TRBJ2-1	CASSVLPGYNEQFF
TRBV9	TRBJ2-7	CASSVTKNYEQYF
TRBV4-2	TRBJ2-7	CASSQRDRAHEQYF
TRBV12-5	TRBJ2-2	CASLAVPRGTGELFF
TRBV18	TRBJ2-3	CASSPLGPGDTQYF
TRBV5-1	TRBJ2-1	CASSLLRGLAGSGQFF
TRBV20-1	TRBJ2-1	CSAIRGDEQFF
TRBV6-4	TRBJ2-1	CASSLVGWGLYNEQFF
TRBV7-9	TRBJ2-2	CASSITGTGHTGELFF
TRBV2	TRBJ1-2	CATSNDPVDYGYTF
TRBV10-1	TRBJ1-1	CASKSWESEAFF
TRBV4-1	TRBJ1-3	CASSYPRGSSGNTIYF
TRBV4-1	TRBJ2-7	CASSQDRGDDPRGEQYF
TRBV2	TRBJ2-7	CASSVSGSYEQYF
TRBV30	TRBJ2-7	CAGRDTSYEQYF